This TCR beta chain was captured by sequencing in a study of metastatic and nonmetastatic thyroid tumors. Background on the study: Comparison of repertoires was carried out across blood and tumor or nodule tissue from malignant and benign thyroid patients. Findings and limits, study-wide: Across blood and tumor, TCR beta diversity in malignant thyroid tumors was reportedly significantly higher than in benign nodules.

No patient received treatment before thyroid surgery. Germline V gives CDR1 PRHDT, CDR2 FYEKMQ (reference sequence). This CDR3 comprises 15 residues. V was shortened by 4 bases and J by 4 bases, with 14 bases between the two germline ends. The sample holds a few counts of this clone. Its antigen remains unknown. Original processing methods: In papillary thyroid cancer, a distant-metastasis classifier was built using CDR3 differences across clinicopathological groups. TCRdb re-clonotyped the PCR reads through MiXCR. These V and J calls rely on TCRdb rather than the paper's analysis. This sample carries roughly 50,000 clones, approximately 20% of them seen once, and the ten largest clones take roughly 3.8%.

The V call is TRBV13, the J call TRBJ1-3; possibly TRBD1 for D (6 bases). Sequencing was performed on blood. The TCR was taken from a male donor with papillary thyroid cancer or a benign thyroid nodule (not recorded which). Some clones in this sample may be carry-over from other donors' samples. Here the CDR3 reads CASSSNRESGNTIYF. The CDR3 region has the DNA TGTGCCAGCAGCTCTAACAGGGAATCCGGAAACACCATATATTTT. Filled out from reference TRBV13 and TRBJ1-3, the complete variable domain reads AAGVIQSPRHLIKEKRETATLKCYPIPRHDTVYWYQQGPGQDPQFLISFYEKMQSDKGSIPDRFSAQQFSDYHSELNMSSLELGDSALYFCASSSNRESGNTIYFGEGSWLTVV.